In its sample, the clone carrying this T cell receptor (beta chain) was seen a few times. Its antigen is still unknown. One end of the junction is discordant with germline, which a read error may explain. The data belong to a study of radiation and T cells in renal cell carcinoma. Study in general: Nephrectomy followed 15 Gy stereotactic body radiation by 4 weeks. Overall study findings and caveats: Without pretreatment biopsies, baseline tumor clonotype presence was undetermined.

Produced via immunoSEQ multiplex PCR; TCRdb's table is partial and in-frame only. The sample lists tens of thousands of clones, around 78% occurring once. The time point is: baseline pretreatment blood. Treatment noted: 15 Gy SBRT to primary tumor, nephrectomy 4 weeks later. The CDR3 loop spans 14 amino acids. The germline gives CDR1 SGHAT, CDR2 FQDESV (reference sequence). The TCR sequence derives from a man aged 55 to 70 with renal cell carcinoma. The sequences come from blood, collected from a patient whose treatment included radiotherapy and nephrectomy. The chain carries TRBV11-1 and TRBJ2-3; 15 bases are shared with TRBD2. The CDR3 loop is CASSLVGLAGGQAF. In DNA, the CDR3 is TGTGCCAGCAGCTTAGTGGGACTAGCGGGAGGACAGGCTTTT.